The source of this T cell receptor beta chain is a study of T-cell reconstitution after alpha-beta-depleted transplantation in children. Trimming removed 3 bases at V and 4 bases at J, with 11 bases between. This CDR3 has 14 amino acids. Unique molecular identifiers tagged the TCRbeta library. TCRdb used MiXCR to reprocess the PCR reads, holding one entry per CDR3 protein. There are about 500,000 distinct CDR3 sequences in the sample; over 25% occur only once, and around 2.3% lies in the top ten. This sample comprised PBMCs from the stem cell graft donor, obtained from the stem cell graft. This TCR derives from a human donor who donated a stem cell graft to a child with aplastic anemia. The V gene is TRBV12-3 or TRBV12-4, the J gene TRBJ2-3; no clear D. The CDR3 loop reads CASSFSSRPDTQYF. DNA of the CDR3: TGTGCCAGCAGTTTTAGTTCCCGGCCAGATACGCAGTATTTT.